This T cell receptor (beta chain) was sequenced for a study of identical twins. Study results and caveats: The degree of excess twin sharing was weaker in beta out-of-frame sequences.

The CDR3 has 14 amino acids. Trimming took 4 bases from V and 7 from J, leaving 17 bases between them. Unique molecular identifiers were present on the cDNA, and a universal primer site came from template switching. Via MiXCR, TCRdb re-called the 5' RACE reads, giving one row per CDR3 protein. Found here are roughly 1.6 million distinct CDR3 sequences, under 35% of them singletons; the top ten hold more than 0.25%. As to this clonotype: Antigen: not known.

V and J are TRBV12-3 or TRBV12-4 and TRBJ2-7; the D gene is possibly TRBD2 (6 bases). The specimen was cord blood. This sequence originates from a newborn girl in good health. The CDR3 sequence: CASSSLGGSGEQYF. The CDR3 coding sequence is TGTGCCAGCAGTTCCCTCGGAGGGTCGGGTGAGCAGTACTTC.